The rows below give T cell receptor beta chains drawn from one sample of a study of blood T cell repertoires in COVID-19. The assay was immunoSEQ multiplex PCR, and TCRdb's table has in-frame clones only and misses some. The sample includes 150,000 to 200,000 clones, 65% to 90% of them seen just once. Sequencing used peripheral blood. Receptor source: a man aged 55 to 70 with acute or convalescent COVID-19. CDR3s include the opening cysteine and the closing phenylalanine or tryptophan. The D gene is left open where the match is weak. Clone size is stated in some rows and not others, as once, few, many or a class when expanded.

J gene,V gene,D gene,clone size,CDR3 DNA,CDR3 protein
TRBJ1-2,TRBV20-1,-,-,TGCAGTGCTAGTCAGGGTAAAAACTATGGCTACACCTTC,CSASQGKNYGYTF
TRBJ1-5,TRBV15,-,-,TGTGCCACCAGCAGAGATAGGGGAGGTAGCAATCAGCCCCAGCATTTT,CATSRDRGGSNQPQHF
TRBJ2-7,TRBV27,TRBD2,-,TGTGCCAGCAGGACCGGGACTAGCGGCACCTACGAGCAGTACTTC,CASRTGTSGTYEQYF
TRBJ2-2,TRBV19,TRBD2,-,TGTGCCAGTAGTCTTCCTAGCGGCACCGGGGAGCTGTTTTTT,CASSLPSGTGELFF
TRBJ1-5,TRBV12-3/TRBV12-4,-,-,TGTGCCAGCACAATAAGAGGCGGTCGCCAGCATTTT,CASTIRGGRQHF
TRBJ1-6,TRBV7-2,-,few,TGTGCCAGCAGCTCCCAGTATAATTCACCCCTCCACTTT,CASSSQYNSPLHF
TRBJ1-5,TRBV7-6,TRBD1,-,TGTGCCAGCAGCTTAGGAACAGGGGGAAGTCAGCCCCAGCATTTT,CASSLGTGGSQPQHF
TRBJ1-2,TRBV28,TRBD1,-,TGTGCCAGCGCAACTCCGGGACAGGCGCTTAGGTATGGCTACACCTTC,CASATPGQALRYGYTF
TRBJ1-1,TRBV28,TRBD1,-,TGTGCCAGCAGCTCAACGGGACAGGGACGTACTGAAGCTTTCTTT,CASSSTGQGRTEAFF
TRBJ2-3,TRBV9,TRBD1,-,TGTGCCAGCAGCCGGACAGGGGGCCTGTATTATGATACGCAGTATTTT,CASSRTGGLYYDTQYF
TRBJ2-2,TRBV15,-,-,TGTGCCACCAGCAGAGATCGACAGACCGGGGAGCTGTTTTTT,CATSRDRQTGELFF
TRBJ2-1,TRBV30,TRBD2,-,TGTGCCTGGAACCGACTAGCGGGCCTCTATGAGCAGTTCTTC,CAWNRLAGLYEQFF
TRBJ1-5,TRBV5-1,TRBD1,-,TGCGCCAGCAGCCCCGGGACAGTAAATAGCAATCAGCCCCAGCATTTT,CASSPGTVNSNQPQHF
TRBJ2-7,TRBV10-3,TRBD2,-,TGTGCCATCAGTGATACAGCGGGAGCGGGTTACGAGCAGTACTTC,CAISDTAGAGYEQYF
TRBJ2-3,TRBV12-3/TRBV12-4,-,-,TGTGCCAGCACCAGGATGGCAGATACGCAGTATTTT,CASTRMADTQYF
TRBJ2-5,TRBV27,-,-,TGTGCCAGCAGTTTAGCCGCGTGGGAGACCCAGTACTTC,CASSLAAWETQYF
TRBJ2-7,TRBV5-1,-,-,TGCGCCAGCAGCCACACAGGGAGCTACGAGCAGTACTTC,CASSHTGSYEQYF
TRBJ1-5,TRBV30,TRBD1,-,TGTGCCTGGACGGGACAGTATAGCAATCAGCCCCAGCATTTT,CAWTGQYSNQPQHF
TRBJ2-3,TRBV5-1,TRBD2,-,TGCGCCAGCAGCTCGGGGACTAGCGGGACGGGAGATACGCAGTATTTT,CASSSGTSGTGDTQYF
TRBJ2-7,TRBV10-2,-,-,TGCGTCTCGGCGGCGGGGCCCTACGAGCAGTACTTC,CVSAAGPYEQYF
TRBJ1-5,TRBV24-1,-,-,TGTGCCACCAGTGCCTCGGGTCGGGGGGATAATCAGCCCCAGCATTTT,CATSASGRGDNQPQHF
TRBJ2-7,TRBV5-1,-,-,TGCGCCAGCAGCGACCTACAGGGCTACGAGCAGTACTTC,CASSDLQGYEQYF
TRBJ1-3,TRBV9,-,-,TGTGCCAGCAGCGGGGAGAAGTGGCCCTCTGGAAACACCATATATTTT,CASSGEKWPSGNTIYF
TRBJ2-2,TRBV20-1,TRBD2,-,TGCAGTGCTAGTTCCTTCTTAGCGGGGGATACCGGGGAGCTGTTTTTT,CSASSFLAGDTGELFF
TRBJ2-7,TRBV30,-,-,TGTGCCTGGAGCGCCGTCGGTGTCGAGCAGTACTTC,CAWSAVGVEQYF
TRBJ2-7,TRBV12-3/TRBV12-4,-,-,TGTGCCAGCAGTCGAGGGTACGAGCAGTACTTC,CASSRGYEQYF
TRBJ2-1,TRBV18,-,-,TGTGCCAGCTCACCCCAAGGGGCTCAGGGCGGTGGCAATGAGCAGTTCTTC,CASSPQGAQGGGNEQFF
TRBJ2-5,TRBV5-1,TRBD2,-,TGCGCCAGCAGCTCGGGACTAGGGGGTAGGGAGACCCAGTACTTC,CASSSGLGGRETQYF
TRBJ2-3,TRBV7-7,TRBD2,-,TGTGCCAGCAGCTTAGGATCTAGCGGGAGCACAGATACGCAGTATTTT,CASSLGSSGSTDTQYF
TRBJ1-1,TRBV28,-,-,TGTGCCAGCAGTTTATGGGGCGGGCACACTGAAGCTTTCTTT,CASSLWGGHTEAFF
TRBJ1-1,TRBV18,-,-,TGTGCCAGCTCGTACAGGGTTGGCACTGAAGCTTTCTTT,CASSYRVGTEAFF
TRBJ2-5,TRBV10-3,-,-,TGTGCCGTTGGACAAGACATGGTTGAAGAGACCCAGTACTTC,CAVGQDMVEETQYF
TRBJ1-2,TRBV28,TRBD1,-,TGTGCCAGCAGTTTATCTTCAGGGGGTGGCTACACCTTC,CASSLSSGGGYTF
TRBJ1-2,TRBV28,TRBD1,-,TGTGCCAGCTCTACTTCCGGGACAGGTTATGGCTACACCTTC,CASSTSGTGYGYTF
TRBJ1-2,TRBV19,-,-,TGTGGAGTGGGGCAGAACTATGGCTACACCTTC,CGVGQNYGYTF
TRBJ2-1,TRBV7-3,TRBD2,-,TGTGCCAGCAGCCACGTAGCGGGAGCTCTCAATGAGCAGTTCTTC,CASSHVAGALNEQFF
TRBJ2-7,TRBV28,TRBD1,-,TGTGCCAGCAGTGCCACGGACAGGGGTATTAAGGACGAGCAGTACTTC,CASSATDRGIKDEQYF
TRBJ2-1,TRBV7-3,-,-,TGTGCCAGCAGCTTACGTCTTAGCGGCCAGGATGAGCAGTTCTTC,CASSLRLSGQDEQFF
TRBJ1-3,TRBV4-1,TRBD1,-,TGCGCCAGCAGCCAAACGAGGGGGCCCGGAAACACCATATATTTT,CASSQTRGPGNTIYF
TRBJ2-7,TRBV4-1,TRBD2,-,TGCGCCAGCAGCCAAGCGGCGGCTAGCGGGGGCGAGCAGTACTTC,CASSQAAASGGEQYF
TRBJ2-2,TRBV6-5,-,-,TGTGCCAGCAGTTACTCGATCGGGGGACCCACCGGGGAGCTGTTTTTT,CASSYSIGGPTGELFF
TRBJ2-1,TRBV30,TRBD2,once,TGTGCCTGGAGAGCTAGCGGGAGGGCCTACAATGAGCAGTTCTTC,CAWRASGRAYNEQFF
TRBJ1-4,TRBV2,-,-,TGTGCCACCTCATCGGAGGGCAGGGAGTATGAAAAACTGTTTTTT,CATSSEGREYEKLFF
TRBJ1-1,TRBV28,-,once,TGTGCCAGCAGTTTAGCCGGGGGAGGGCTGAACACTGAAGCTTTCTTT,CASSLAGGGLNTEAFF
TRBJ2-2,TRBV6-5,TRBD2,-,TGTGCCAGCAGAGGTGCGGCGGGGGAAACCGGGGAGCTGTTTTTT,CASRGAAGETGELFF
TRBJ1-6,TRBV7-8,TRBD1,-,TGTGCCAGCAGCTTACCGAGAGACAGGGCGGGGATCTCCTATAATTCACCCCTCCACTTT,CASSLPRDRAGISYNSPLHF
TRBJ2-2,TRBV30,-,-,TGTGCCTGGAGTAAGAGGGCCGGGGAGCTGTTTTTT,CAWSKRAGELFF
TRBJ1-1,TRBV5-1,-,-,TGCGCCAGCAGCTTGGATGGTATGGGGGCAGGTCGAGCTTTCTTT,CASSLDGMGAGRAFF
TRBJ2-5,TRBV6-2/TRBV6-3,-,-,TGTGCCAGCAGTTCCGAAACAGGGTATGAAGAGACCCAGTACTTC,CASSSETGYEETQYF
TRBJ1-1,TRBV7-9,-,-,TGTGCCAGCAGCCCGCGGGGCTTGGAGGTTGAAGCTTTCTTT,CASSPRGLEVEAFF
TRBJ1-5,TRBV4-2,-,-,TGTGCCAGCAGAAACGGACAGCTTAGCAATCAGCCCCAGCATTTT,CASRNGQLSNQPQHF
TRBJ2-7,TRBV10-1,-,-,TGCGCCAGCAGTGAAAGACTCACCGGCGAGCAGTACTTC,CASSERLTGEQYF